These T cell receptor beta chains were read from a single sample in a study of CXCR3-negative and CXCR3-positive naive CD8 T cells. TCRdb re-called the 5' RACE reads, yielding one record per CDR3 amino acid sequence without DNA. The table for this sample gives about 6,200 distinct CDR3 sequences. The source material was naive CXCR3+ CD8+ T cells from blood. The receptor source for this set is a human donor in good health. Some clones in this sample may be carry-over from other donors' samples. CDR3s include the opening cysteine and the closing phenylalanine or tryptophan. Size is omitted from some rows. Given values are once, few, many or a class for expanded clones.

size,V,J,CDR3
.,TRBV15,TRBJ2-3,CATSRDRVWTDTQYF
medium-sized,TRBV10-3,TRBJ2-1,CAISGQGDEQFF
medium-sized,TRBV10-3,TRBJ2-3,CAISDPRERADTQYF
.,TRBV29-1,TRBJ2-7,CSALKAGQGSYEQYF
medium-sized,TRBV19,TRBJ1-2,CASSAEGAGILDYGYTF
.,TRBV29-1,TRBJ2-1,CSVVRREVFPYNEQFF
.,TRBV19,TRBJ2-5,CASGSGTETQYF
.,TRBV7-3,TRBJ2-3,CASSLSSGIADTQYF
.,TRBV5-1,TRBJ2-7,CASSFFGGSYEQYF
.,TRBV21-1,TRBJ2-5,CASSKGPNLSETQYF
.,TRBV21-1,TRBJ1-1,CASSTLYAGQGANFF
medium-sized,TRBV24-1,TRBJ1-5,CATSDLNQPQHF
.,TRBV2,TRBJ2-3,CAFTKWTTSTDTQYF
.,TRBV6-2/TRBV6-3,TRBJ1-1,CASSYPLSTGGNTEAFF
medium-sized,TRBV12-3/TRBV12-4,TRBJ2-5,CASRDRLQETQYF
.,TRBV28,TRBJ2-1,CPSSPGLARAYNEQFF
.,TRBV6-2/TRBV6-3,TRBJ2-1,CASSYPGHEQFF
medium-sized,TRBV20-1,TRBJ2-7,CSARTSAAYEQYF
medium-sized,TRBV19,TRBJ1-2,CATRYTIYGYTF
.,TRBV10-1,TRBJ2-5,CASSPPPLAGGDRAETQYF
medium-sized,TRBV7-6,TRBJ2-7,CASSLSALAGFYEQYF
.,TRBV20-1,TRBJ1-5,CSAALGGSNQPQHF
medium-sized,TRBV14,TRBJ2-7,CASSQVGGEQYF
medium-sized,TRBV27,TRBJ2-1,CASSRTGYNEQFF
.,TRBV21-1,TRBJ2-1,CASSKILIQFF
.,TRBV2,TRBJ2-3,CASSELAGVADTQYF
.,TRBV28,TRBJ2-7,CASSRGGEQYF
medium-sized,TRBV29-1,TRBJ2-1,CSVEDQREGVEQFF
medium-sized,TRBV29-1,TRBJ2-5,CSVGQGSLETQYF
medium-sized,TRBV15,TRBJ2-3,CATSRGRGDTQYF
medium-sized,TRBV24-1,TRBJ2-1,CATSDRTGRYNEQFF
.,TRBV5-6,TRBJ1-5,CASSAGETGPQHF
.,TRBV4-1,TRBJ2-1,CASSPRTLAEDYNEQFF
medium-sized,TRBV6-6,TRBJ2-1,CASRAGAEQFF
.,TRBV4-1,TRBJ1-2,CASSQAPSPGYGYTF
.,TRBV29-1,TRBJ1-1,CSVQGQGAPGTEAFF
medium-sized,TRBV5-1,TRBJ2-3,CASRNPTSGSPDTQYF